These 9 T cell receptor beta chains originate from one sample sequenced in a study of blood T cell repertoires in COVID-19. The protocol was immunoSEQ multiplex PCR, while the TCRdb copy is restricted to in-frame clones and leaves out a portion. The sample contains some 40,000 clones, more than 85% of which appear only once. Material: peripheral blood. The source is a man aged 45-65 years with active COVID-19.

The rearrangement uses TRBV5-1 and TRBJ2-5, with a tentative D call TRBD1 (6 bases). The CDR3 has 15 amino acids. V shed 0 bases and J shed 2 bases, with 11 bases lying between them. The germline V gene encodes CDR1 SGHRS and CDR2 YFSETQ. Written as DNA, the CDR3 is TGCGCCAGCAGCTTGGCCGGACAGACGCAAGAGACCCAGTACTTC. Amino acid sequence: CASSLAGQTQETQYF. Filled out from reference TRBV5-1 and TRBJ2-5, the complete variable domain reads KAGVTQTPRYLIKTRGQQVTLSCSPISGHRSVSWYQQTPGQGLQFLFEYFSETQRNKGNFPGRFSGRQFSNSRSEMNVSTLELGDSALYLCASSLAGQTQETQYFGPGTRLLVL.

V usage is TRBV2 and J usage is TRBJ1-1; tentatively, D is TRBD1 (6 bases). V was clipped by 7 bases and J by 4 bases, with 16 bases between them. The CDR3 is 14 residues long. Per the germline V gene, CDR1 is SNHLY and CDR2 is FYNNEI. The CDR3 nucleotides are TGTGCCAGCACCGTACAGGGAGGGATCACTGAAGCTTTCTTT. Protein product: CASTVQGGITEAFF.

The chain employs TRBV7-9 and TRBJ2-1, with 7 bases aligning to TRBD2. The CDR3 extends over 14 amino acids. V shed 5 bases, J shed 6 bases, and the junction held 7 bases outside the gene matches. Germline CDR1 and CDR2: SEHNR and FQNEAQ (reference sequence). The CDR3 region has the DNA TGTGCCAGCAGCCCCGGGGTAGCGGGCAATGAGCAGTTCTTC. Its translation is CASSPGVAGNEQFF.

The V call is TRBV7-3, the J call TRBJ2-2; D is ambiguous. The CDR3 spans 13 residues. CDR1 and CDR2 (germline): SGHTA, FQGTGA. Trimming took 4 bases from V and 6 from J, leaving 9 bases between them. The CDR3 here is CASSSVGAGELFF. CDR3 DNA sequence: TGTGCCAGCAGCTCCGTCGGAGCCGGGGAGCTGTTTTTT.

This CDR3 is CASSLDRQGWDGYTF. The DNA for the CDR3 is TGTGCCAGCAGCTTAGACAGACAGGGTTGGGATGGCTACACCTTC. The chain combines TRBV11-2 with TRBJ1-2; TRBD1 matches 7 bases. Losses at the gene ends were 0 bases for V and 6 bases for J; bases not matched to a gene: 7. This CDR3 has 15 residues. Germline CDR1 and CDR2: SGHAT and FQNNGV. Filled out from reference TRBV11-2 and TRBJ1-2, the complete variable domain reads EAGVAQSPRYKIIEKRQSVAFWCNPISGHATLYWYQQILGQGPKLLIQFQNNGVVDDSQLPKDRFSAERLKGVDSTLKIQPAKLEDSAVYLCASSLDRQGWDGYTFGSGTRLTVV.

V is TRBV5-5 and J is TRBJ2-7, with 10 nucleotides matching TRBD1. Germline V gene sequence: CDR1 SGHKS, CDR2 YYEKEE (reference sequence). CDR3 size: 15 residues. After removal of 3 bases from V and 2 bases from J, the junction contained 5 bases not matched to a gene. The CDR3 reads CASSWGQGPAYEQYF. The CDR3 DNA reads as TGTGCCAGCAGCTGGGGACAGGGGCCAGCCTACGAGCAGTACTTC.

The chain recombines TRBV30 with TRBJ1-4; TRBD1 matches at 8 bases. V was pared by 5 bases and J by 5 bases, with 7 bases of the junction left unmatched. This CDR3 has 14 residues. Germline values: CDR1 GTSNPN, CDR2 SVGIG (reference sequence). This CDR3 reads CAWAGQGSNEKLFF. In DNA, the CDR3 is TGTGCCTGGGCCGGACAGGGATCCAATGAAAAACTGTTTTTT.

The V and J genes are TRBV3-1 (or the pseudogene TRBV3-2) and TRBJ2-7; 9 bases are shared with TRBD1. With 0 bases clipped from V and 2 bases from J, the junction kept 2 bases outside the gene matches. Germline V lookup: CDR1 LGHDT, CDR2 YNNKEL (reference sequence). CDR3 size: 15 residues. The CDR3 sequence is CASSQEGTGTYEQYF. The CDR3, as DNA: TGTGCCAGCAGCCAAGAAGGGACAGGGACCTACGAGCAGTACTTC.

V usage is TRBV18 and J usage is TRBJ1-1; D is ambiguous. The CDR3 is 16 residues long. Trimming removed 3 bases at V and 6 bases at J, with 20 bases between. Germline assignment: CDR1 KGHSH and CDR2 LQKENI. CDR3: CASSPLDGEARAEAFF. In DNA, the CDR3 is TGTGCCAGCTCACCTTTGGACGGGGAAGCAAGGGCTGAAGCTTTCTTT.